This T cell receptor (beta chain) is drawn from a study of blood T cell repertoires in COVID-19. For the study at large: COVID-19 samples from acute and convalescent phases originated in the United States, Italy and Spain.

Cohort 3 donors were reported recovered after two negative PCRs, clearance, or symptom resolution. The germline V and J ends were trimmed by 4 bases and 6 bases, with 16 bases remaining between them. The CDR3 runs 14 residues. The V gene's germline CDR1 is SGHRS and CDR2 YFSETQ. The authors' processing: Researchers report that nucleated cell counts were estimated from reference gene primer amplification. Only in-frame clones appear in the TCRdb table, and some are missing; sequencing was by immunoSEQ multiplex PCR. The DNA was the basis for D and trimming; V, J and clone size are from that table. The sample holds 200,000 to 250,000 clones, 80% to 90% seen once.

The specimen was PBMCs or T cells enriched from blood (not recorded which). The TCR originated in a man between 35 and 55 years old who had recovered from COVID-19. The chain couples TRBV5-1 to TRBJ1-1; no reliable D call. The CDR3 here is CASSPVPSGSEAFF. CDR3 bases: TGCGCCAGCAGCCCCGTGCCGAGCGGGTCTGAAGCTTTCTTT. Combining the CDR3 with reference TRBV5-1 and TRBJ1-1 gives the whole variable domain KAGVTQTPRYLIKTRGQQVTLSCSPISGHRSVSWYQQTPGQGLQFLFEYFSETQRNKGNFPGRFSGRQFSNSRSEMNVSTLELGDSALYLCASSPVPSGSEAFFGQGTRLTVV.